The sequence of this T cell receptor beta chain was determined in a study of T cell responses to AZD1222 COVID-19 vaccine (dated by TCRdb to about 2021). Regarding the study in general: A total of over 230 trial participants underwent TCR sequencing, of whom about 210 had received two doses of AZD1222 and roughly 26 had received two doses of the MenACWY control vaccine. Trial participants were enrolled by age into 18-55, 56-69 and 70-plus year subgroups, with approximately 150, 28 and 58 TCR-sequenced participants respectively. On the study overall, not on this receptor specifically: Epitopes outside the regions mutated in the B.1.351 and B.1.1.7 variants were reportedly recognized by nearly half of the unique spike-specific TCRs. Participants were mostly white British and included more females than males, and it was suggested by the authors that clonal diversity may have been underestimated. The whole spike protein was spanned by vaccine-associated CD4 TCRs, and dominant responses were seen in regions 160-218 and 743-854. Spike-specific TCR breadth and depth rose significantly after two AZD1222 doses compared with day 0 and with MenACWY recipients. Because no day 14 peak-response samples were available, repertoires were characterized only after the peak T cell response. In the small 56-69-year group, the increase in depth fell short of significance, most likely because of low power. Conclusions about previously exposed vaccinees were limited because only five to seven AZD1222 recipients were SARS-CoV-2 seropositive at baseline.

The CDR3 regions of human TCRbeta chains were analyzed by immunosequencing. As for the authors' bioinformatics: TCRs in the repertoires were matched against a reference library of SARS-CoV-2-specific TCRs that had been generated with the MIRA antigen-specificity platform. Breadth meant the fraction of unique TCRs that were SARS-CoV-2-associated, whereas depth meant the fraction of total T cells that were SARS-CoV-2-associated. Using the MIRA data, every spike-specific TCR was mapped to the spike region that the TCR reacted to and assigned to either a CD4 or a CD8 class. Log10-transformed breadth and depth values were compared by one-way ANOVA with Sidak's multiple comparisons tests. TCRdb obtained this table from immuneACCESS and retained in-frame rearrangements with V and J assigned. These tables miss some clones; where compared with another copy, unresolved V genes account for less than half of the shortfall, and the remainder is unexplained. V, J and clone size are taken as reported in that table, and D and trimming were inferred from the DNA itself. The sample table holds 75,000 to 95,000 clones, of which 90% to 95% were seen once. The ten largest make up 5.5% to 9% of the sample.

CDR1 and CDR2 (SGHRS, YFSETQ) derive from the germline V gene. The CDR3, from cysteine to phenylalanine, totals 15 residues. Kept here is only the CDR3 DNA, which spans 45 bases and is read in frame from base 1. Trimming removed 4 bases from V and 2 bases from J, leaving 15 bases between the germline ends. Points on this clone: Its antigen is currently not known. There are no base qualities to consult, and no much larger clone falls within one base.

This specimen's time point label, interpreted: baseline before first vaccination. According to the study, the label for this sample's treatment or condition signals: meningococcal conjugate vaccine given as trial control. Vaccinee samples came from UK trials COV001 and COV002, including a single-blind randomized controlled phase 2/3 trial of AZD1222 (ChAdOx1 nCoV-19) in healthy adults. For TCRbeta chain sequencing, PBMC samples were collected from trial participants at day 0 and at day 28 after the second dose. The receptor was derived from an adult in good health. This sequence uses TRBV5-1 and TRBJ1-2; 6 matching bases give a weak D call of TRBD1. Sequencing used peripheral blood, obtained on day 0 of MenACWY control vaccination. The CDR3 region has the sequence CASSPTGGANYGYTF. The DNA sequence is TGCGCCAGCAGCCCCACTGGGGGCGCCAACTATGGCTACACCTTC.